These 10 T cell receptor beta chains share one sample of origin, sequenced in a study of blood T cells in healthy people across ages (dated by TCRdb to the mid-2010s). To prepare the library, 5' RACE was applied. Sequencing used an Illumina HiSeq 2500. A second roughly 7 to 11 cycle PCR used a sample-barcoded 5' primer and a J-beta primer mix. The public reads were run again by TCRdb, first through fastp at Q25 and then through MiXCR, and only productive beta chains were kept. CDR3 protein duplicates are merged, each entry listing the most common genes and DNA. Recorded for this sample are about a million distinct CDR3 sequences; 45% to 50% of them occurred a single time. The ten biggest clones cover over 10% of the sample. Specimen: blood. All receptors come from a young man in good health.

CDR3 sequence (DNA): TGCAGTGCCCCTAATAACGTTAGGGGTGAAGCTTTCTTT. Translated: CSAPNNVRGEAFF. The rearrangement joins TRBV20-1 to TRBJ1-1, with D possibly TRBD1 on 5 matching bases. This CDR3 comprises 13 residues. Germline V gene lookup returns CDR1 DFQATT and CDR2 SNEGSKA (reference sequence). V was clipped by 6 bases and J by 7 bases, with 18 bases between them.

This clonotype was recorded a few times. The CDR3 region is CASSQGDRDNYGYTF. CDR3 nucleotides: TGCGCCAGCAGCCAAGGAGACAGGGATAACTATGGCTACACCTTC. J is TRBJ1-2 and V is TRBV4-1, with TRBD1 matching 7 bases. The J segment lost 1 base and the V segment lost 1 base, leaving 3 bases of the junction unmatched. The CDR3 spans 15 residues. CDR1 is MGHRA, CDR2 YSYEKL, per germline.

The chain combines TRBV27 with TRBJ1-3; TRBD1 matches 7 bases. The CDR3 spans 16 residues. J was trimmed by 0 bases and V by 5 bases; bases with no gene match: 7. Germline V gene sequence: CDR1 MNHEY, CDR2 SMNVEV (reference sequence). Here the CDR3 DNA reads TGTGCCAGCAGTCCGTTGACAGGGATCTCTGGAAACACCATATATTTT. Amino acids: CASSPLTGISGNTIYF.

The CDR3 nucleotides read TGTGCCAGCAGCGTCGACAGGCCGAGCTCCTATAATTCACCCCTCCACTTT. Protein: CASSVDRPSSYNSPLHF. This chain links TRBV7-2 with TRBJ1-6, with TRBD1 as a possible D gene (6 bases). This CDR3 has 17 amino acids. The germline CDR1 and CDR2 sequences are SGHTA and FQGNSA. Trimming stripped 5 bases from V and 0 bases from J, with 14 bases between. Looking up the rest from reference TRBV7-2 and TRBJ1-6 gives the full variable domain: GAGVSQSPSNKVTEKGKDVELRCDPISGHTALYWYRQSLGQGLEFLIYFQGNSAPDKSGLPSDRFSAERTGGSVSTLTIQRTQQEDSAVYLCASSVDRPSSYNSPLHFGNGTRLTVT.

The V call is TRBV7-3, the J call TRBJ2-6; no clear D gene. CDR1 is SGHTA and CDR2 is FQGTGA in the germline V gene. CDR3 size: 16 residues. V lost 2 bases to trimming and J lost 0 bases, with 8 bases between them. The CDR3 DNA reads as TGTGCCAGCAGCTTATTACCCGGCTCTGGGGCCAACGTCCTGACTTTC. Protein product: CASSLLPGSGANVLTF.

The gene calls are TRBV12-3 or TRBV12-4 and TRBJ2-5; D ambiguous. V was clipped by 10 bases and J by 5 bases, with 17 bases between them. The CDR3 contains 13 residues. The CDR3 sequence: CATQPWVGETQYF. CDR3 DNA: TGTGCCACCCAACCGTGGGTGGGGGAGACCCAGTACTTC.

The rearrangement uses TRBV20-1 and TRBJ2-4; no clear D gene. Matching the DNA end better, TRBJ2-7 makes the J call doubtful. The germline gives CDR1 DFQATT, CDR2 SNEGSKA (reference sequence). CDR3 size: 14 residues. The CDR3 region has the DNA TGCAGTGCTTCAGAGTCGAGTGTCCCCTACGAGCAGTACTTC. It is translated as CSASESSVPYEQYF.

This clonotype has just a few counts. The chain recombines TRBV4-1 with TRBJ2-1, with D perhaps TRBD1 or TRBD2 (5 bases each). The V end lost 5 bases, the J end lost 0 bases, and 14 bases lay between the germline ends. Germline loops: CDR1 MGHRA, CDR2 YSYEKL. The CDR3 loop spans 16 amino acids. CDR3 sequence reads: CASSSPGRSSYNEQFF. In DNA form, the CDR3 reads TGCGCCAGCAGCTCCCCGGGGCGAAGCTCCTACAATGAGCAGTTCTTC.

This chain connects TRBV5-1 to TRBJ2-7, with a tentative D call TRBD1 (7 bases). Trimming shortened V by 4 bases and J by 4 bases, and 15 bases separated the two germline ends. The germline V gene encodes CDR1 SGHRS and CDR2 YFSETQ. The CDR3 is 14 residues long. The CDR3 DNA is TGCGCCAGCAGCGCGGGGACAGAAGTATACGAGCAGTACTTC. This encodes CASSAGTEVYEQYF.

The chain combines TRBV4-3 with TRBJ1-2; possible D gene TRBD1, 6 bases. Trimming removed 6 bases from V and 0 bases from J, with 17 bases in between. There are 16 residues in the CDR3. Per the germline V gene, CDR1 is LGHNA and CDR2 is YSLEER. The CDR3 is CASRKNTRGSNYGYTF. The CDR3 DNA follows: TGCGCCAGCAGAAAAAACACCAGGGGATCTAACTATGGCTACACCTTC.